Below, 8 T cell receptor beta chains from the same sample are listed, as sequenced in a study of identical twins. TCRdb fed the 5' RACE reads into MiXCR, producing one record per CDR3 protein. The sample has about 240,000 distinct CDR3 sequences, 7.5% seen once. This sample was also put to use in a study of yellow fever vaccine responses in identical twins.

Sequences were obtained from CD8+ T cells sorted from blood. Receptor source: a woman aged 18 to 35 in good health.

The chain uses TRBV4-1 and TRBJ1-1, with D possibly matching TRBD1 (6 bases). With 2 bases removed from V and 1 base from J, the gap between germline ends came to 26 bases. CDR1 MGHRA and CDR2 YSYEKL come from the germline V gene. This CDR3 spans 20 amino acids. Here the CDR3 reads CASSQTPVTGSFGTNTEAFF. CDR3 nucleotides: TGCGCCAGCAGCCAAACCCCGGTCACAGGGTCGTTTGGTACGAACACTGAAGCTTTCTTT.

This clonotype was counted only a few times. The rearrangement uses TRBV20-1 and TRBJ2-5; D is possibly TRBD2 (5 bases). Germline lookup yields CDR1 DFQATT and CDR2 SNEGSKA (reference sequence). V gave up 6 bases and J gave up 5 bases, with 13 bases separating them. The CDR3 contains 12 residues. This CDR3 reads CSAGEFGETQYF. The CDR3 DNA is TGCAGTGCCGGGGAATTTGGGGAGACCCAGTACTTC.

This clonotype has only a few counts. The chain recombines TRBV4-1 with TRBJ2-7; 7 bases are shared with TRBD1. The V and J ends lost 3 bases and 0 bases, in that order; junction bases with no gene match: 5. The CDR3 runs 15 residues. Germline V gene data show CDR1 as MGHRA and CDR2 as YSYEKL. CDR3 DNA: TGCGCCAGCAGCCAGGGACAGTCGAGCTCCTACGAGCAGTACTTC. This sequence encodes CASSQGQSSSYEQYF.

In its sample, this clonotype was seen a few times. The chain combines TRBV6-1 with TRBJ1-1; 10 bases map to TRBD1. Germline values: CDR1 MNHNS, CDR2 SASEGT. This CDR3 contains 13 residues. V gave up 3 bases and J gave up 10 bases; unmatched junction bases: 5. DNA for the CDR3: TGTGCCAGCAGTGAGAGAGGGGACAGGGGAGCTTTCTTT. Its translation: CASSERGDRGAFF.

This clonotype was picked up a small number of times. The chain employs TRBV24-1 and TRBJ2-2, with D perhaps matching TRBD1 (5 bases). CDR1 and CDR2 from the germline V gene are KGHDR and SFDVKD. V was clipped by 0 bases and J by 1 base, with 5 bases between them. The CDR3 runs 15 residues. In nucleotides, the CDR3 is TGTGCCACCAGTGATTTGGACAGGAACACCGGGGAGCTGTTTTTT. This gives the protein CATSDLDRNTGELFF.

The chain links TRBV12-3 or TRBV12-4 to TRBJ2-7; D uncertain. V was pared by 2 bases and J by 7 bases, with 12 bases between. The CDR3 is 13 residues long. This CDR3 reads CASSLSVLREQYV. The CDR3 region has the DNA TGTGCCAGCAGTTTAAGCGTTCTGAGGGAGCAGTACGTC.

The chain combines TRBV27 with TRBJ1-3; possibly TRBD1 for D (6 bases). The ends were cut back, 5 bases at V and 2 bases at J, with 13 bases in the middle. The CDR3 runs 15 residues. The germline CDR1 and CDR2 sequences are MNHEY and SMNVEV (reference sequence). DNA for the CDR3: TGTGCCAGCAGTCAGGGGATGATGACTGGAAACACCATATATTTT. Residues: CASSQGMMTGNTIYF.

The chain is built from TRBV9 and TRBJ1-1; D is unclear. Germline CDR1 and CDR2: SGDLS and YYNGEE. The CDR3 runs to 14 residues. V was clipped by 2 bases and J by 0 bases, with 8 bases between them. The CDR3 DNA reads TGTGCCAGCAGCGTCGCGACCCTGAACACTGAAGCTTTCTTT. Protein sequence: CASSVATLNTEAFF.